This T cell receptor beta chain is drawn from a study of blood T cell repertoires in COVID-19 (dated by TCRdb to about 2020). Regarding the research as a whole: Samples from collaborators originated in the United States, Italy and Spain and spanned both the acute and convalescent phases of COVID-19. The dataset comprised deeply sampled blood TCRbeta repertoires from subjects exposed to, actively infected with, or recovered from COVID-19. The prospective study material was composed of cDNA or gDNA derived from T cells, B-cell-depleted T cells, or PBMCs. The samples were drawn from two sources: the first 160 participants of the ongoing ImmuneRACE study, and over 950 subjects contributed by 6 global collaborators. Where available, HLA class I and class II types were obtained from metadata supplied by the sample provider rather than from assay-based typing. A de-identified subject ID, COVID-19 status, age in years and sex were almost always included in the sample metadata. A freely available public database, intended as a resource for researchers studying the immune response to SARS-CoV-2, is where the repertoires were released.

Each collaborating institution followed its own protocols to collect whole blood in K2EDTA tubes. For TCRbeta analysis, collaborator samples were shipped as frozen whole blood, as isolated PBMCs, or as DNA extracted from either sample type. From the germline V gene (reference sequence), CDR1 is MNHEY and CDR2 is SMNVEV. Including the terminal cysteine and phenylalanine, the CDR3 comprises 14 residues. Just the 42-base CDR3 DNA is kept, in frame starting at base 1. Trimming takes 3 bases from V and 3 bases from J, and the germline ends sit 11 bases apart. To note about this clone: The specificity of this receptor is unknown. It has no much larger one-base neighbor in the sample; base qualities were not kept.

Beyond this particular receptor, the publication reports: How much clinical and demographic metadata was included differed by source and by participant, and the metadata was provided uncurated.

TCRbeta CDR3 regions were amplified from genomic DNA using the immunoSEQ Assay, a bias-controlled multiplex PCR. The paper's data handling went like this. Nucleated cell counts per sample were estimated from amplification of reference gene primers within the assay. To quantify the absolute abundance of each unique TCRbeta CDR3 rearrangement, sequence reads were collapsed and filtered. Productive Simpson clonality was computed per sample as the square root of Simpson's diversity index over productive rearrangements. TCRdb obtained this table from immuneACCESS and retained in-frame rearrangements with V and J assigned. These tables miss some clones; where compared with another copy, unresolved V genes account for less than half of the shortfall, and the remainder is unexplained. The V and J calls and clone size were taken over from that table, and D and trimming were inferred from the DNA. The sample table records fewer than 70,000 clones; about 88% of these occur just once. 10% to 15% of the sample is held by the ten biggest clonotypes.

The sequencing input was peripheral blood. The sequence joins TRBV27 to TRBJ2-5; TRBD2 might be the D gene, on 5 matching bases. The source of this sequence is a human donor in a cohort sampled during active COVID-19. CDR3 loop: CASSFSTGKETQYF. The sequenced DNA is TGTGCCAGCAGTTTTTCCACGGGGAAAGAGACCCAGTACTTC.